This TCR beta chain was recorded in a study of blood T cell repertoires in COVID-19. Study context: Samples came from the United States, Italy and Spain, spanning acute and convalescent COVID-19.

TCRdb keeps only in-frame clones here, not all; method: immunoSEQ multiplex PCR. In the table there are around 71,000 clones, about 85% of which are singletons. Trimming left V 4 bases short and J 0 bases short, with 12 bases between. Germline lookup yields CDR1 MDHEN and CDR2 SYDVKM. The CDR3 contains 15 residues. The material sequenced was peripheral blood. The clonotype comes from a man older than 75 with acute or convalescent COVID-19. The rearrangement joins TRBV28 to TRBJ1-2, with D tentatively TRBD1 (6 bases). CDR3 sequence: CASSSPGQANYGYTF. CDR3 nucleotides: TGTGCCAGCAGTTCTCCGGGACAAGCTAACTATGGCTACACCTTC.